One TCR beta chain is described in this entry. The germline V gene encodes CDR1 SEHNR and CDR2 FQNEAQ (reference sequence). This CDR3 region has 14 residues. V was clipped by 4 bases and J by 7 bases; unmatched bases: 4. 13 Jbeta primers and 60 Vbeta primers were used for the PCR. TCRdb's table, derived via immunoSEQ multiplex PCR, lists solely in-frame clones and lacks some. The data show more than 150,000 clones, about 88% seen once. This sample is drawn from a study of cytomegalovirus exposure and HLA in healthy donors. The V gene is TRBV7-9, the J gene TRBJ1-4; the match to TRBD1 covers 9 bases. The sequenced material came from PBMCs. This sequence originates from a girl under three years old in good health and CMV-seronegative. CDR3 sequence (DNA): TGTGCCAGCAGCTCCGGGACAGGGTCTGAAAAACTGTTTTTT. It codes for CASSSGTGSEKLFF.